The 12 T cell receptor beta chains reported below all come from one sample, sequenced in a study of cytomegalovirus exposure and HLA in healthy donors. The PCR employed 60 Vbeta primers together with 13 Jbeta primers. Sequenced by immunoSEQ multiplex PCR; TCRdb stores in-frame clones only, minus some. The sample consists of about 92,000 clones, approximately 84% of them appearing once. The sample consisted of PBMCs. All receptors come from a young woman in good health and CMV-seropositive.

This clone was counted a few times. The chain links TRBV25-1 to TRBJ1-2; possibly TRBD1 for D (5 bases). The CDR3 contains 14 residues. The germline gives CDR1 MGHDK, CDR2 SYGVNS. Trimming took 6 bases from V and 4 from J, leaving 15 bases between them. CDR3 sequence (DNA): TGTGCCAGCAGCTTAGACAGTCCCATCTATGGCTACACCTTC. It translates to CASSLDSPIYGYTF.

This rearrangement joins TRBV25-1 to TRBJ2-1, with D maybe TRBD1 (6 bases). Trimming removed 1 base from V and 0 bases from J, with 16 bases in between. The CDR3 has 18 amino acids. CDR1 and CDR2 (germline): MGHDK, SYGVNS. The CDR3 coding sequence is TGTGCCAGCAGTGAATTAGGACAAGGACAGCCCTCCTACAATGAGCAGTTCTTC. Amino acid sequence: CASSELGQGQPSYNEQFF.

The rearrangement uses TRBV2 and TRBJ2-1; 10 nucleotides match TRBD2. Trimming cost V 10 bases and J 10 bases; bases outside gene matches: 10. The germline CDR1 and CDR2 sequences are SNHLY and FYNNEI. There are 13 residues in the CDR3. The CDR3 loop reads CAIKREGIREQFF. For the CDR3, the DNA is TGTGCCATCAAGCGGGAGGGTATCAGGGAGCAGTTCTTC. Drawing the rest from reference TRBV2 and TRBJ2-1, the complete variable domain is EPEVTQTPSHQVTQMGQEVILRCVPISNHLYFYWYRQILGQKVEFLVSFYNNEISEKSEIFDDQFSVERPDGSNFTLKIRSTKLEDSAMYFCAIKREGIREQFFGPGTRLTVL.

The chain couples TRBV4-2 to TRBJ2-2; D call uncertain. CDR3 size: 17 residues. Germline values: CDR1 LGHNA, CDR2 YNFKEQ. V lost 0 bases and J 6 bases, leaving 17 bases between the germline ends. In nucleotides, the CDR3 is TGTGCCAGCAGCCAAGACCCAGTCCCAAACTACGCCGGGGAGCTGTTTTTT. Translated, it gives CASSQDPVPNYAGELFF.

Here the CDR3 DNA reads TGTGCCAGCAGCCAAGGTCGGGGGGGGCTAAGCTCCTACGAGCAGTACTTC. Encoded protein: CASSQGRGGLSSYEQYF. This chain joins TRBV14 and TRBJ2-7; 8 positions agree with TRBD2. Germline V gene lookup returns CDR1 SGHDN and CDR2 FVKESK. The CDR3 consists of 17 residues. The ends lost 1 base at V and 0 bases at J; junction bases unmatched: 8.

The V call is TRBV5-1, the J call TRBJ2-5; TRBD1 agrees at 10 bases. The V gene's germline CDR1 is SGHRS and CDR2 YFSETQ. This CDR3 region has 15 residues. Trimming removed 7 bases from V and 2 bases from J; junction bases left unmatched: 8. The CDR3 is CASSSPGQGQETQYF. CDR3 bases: TGCGCCAGCTCATCACCGGGACAGGGGCAAGAGACCCAGTACTTC.

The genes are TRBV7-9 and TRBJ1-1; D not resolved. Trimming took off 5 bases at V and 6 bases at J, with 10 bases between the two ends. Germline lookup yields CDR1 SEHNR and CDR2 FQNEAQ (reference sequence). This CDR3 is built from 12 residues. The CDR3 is CASSLLNPEAFF. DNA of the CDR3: TGTGCCAGCAGCCTACTTAACCCTGAAGCTTTCTTT.

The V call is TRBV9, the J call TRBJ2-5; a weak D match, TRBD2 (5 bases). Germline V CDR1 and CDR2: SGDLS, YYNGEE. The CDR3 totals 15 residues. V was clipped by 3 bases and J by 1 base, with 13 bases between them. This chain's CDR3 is CASSAEDLAQETQYF. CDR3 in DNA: TGTGCCAGCAGCGCAGAAGACCTAGCCCAAGAGACCCAGTACTTC.

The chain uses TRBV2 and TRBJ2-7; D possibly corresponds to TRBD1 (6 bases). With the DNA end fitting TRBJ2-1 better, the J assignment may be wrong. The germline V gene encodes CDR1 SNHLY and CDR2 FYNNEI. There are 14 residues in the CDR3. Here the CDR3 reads CASRKDSGLYEQFF. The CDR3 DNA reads TGTGCCAGCAGGAAGGACAGCGGTTTATACGAGCAGTTCTTC.

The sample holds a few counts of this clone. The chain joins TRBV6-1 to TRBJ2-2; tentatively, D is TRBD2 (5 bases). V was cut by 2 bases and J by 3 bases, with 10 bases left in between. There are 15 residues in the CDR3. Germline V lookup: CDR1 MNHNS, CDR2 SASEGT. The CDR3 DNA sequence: TGTGCCAGCAGTGAAAGGGCCGGGGACACCGGGGAGCTGTTTTTT. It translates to CASSERAGDTGELFF.

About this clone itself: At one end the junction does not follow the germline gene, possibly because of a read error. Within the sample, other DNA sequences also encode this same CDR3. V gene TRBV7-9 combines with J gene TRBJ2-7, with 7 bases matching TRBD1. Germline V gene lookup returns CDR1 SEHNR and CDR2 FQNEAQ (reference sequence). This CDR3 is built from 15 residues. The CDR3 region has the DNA TGTGCTAGCAGTTATGCAAGCTCGACAGGGTACGAGCAGTACTTC. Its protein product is CASSYASSTGYEQYF.

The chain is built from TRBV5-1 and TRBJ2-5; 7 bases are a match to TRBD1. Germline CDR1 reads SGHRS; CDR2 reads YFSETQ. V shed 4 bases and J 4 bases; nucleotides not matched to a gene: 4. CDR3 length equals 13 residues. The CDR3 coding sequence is TGCGCCAGCAGCGGTAGGGGGCGAGAGACCCAGTACTTC. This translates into CASSGRGRETQYF.